This T cell receptor (beta chain) was found in a study of blood T cell repertoires in COVID-19. At the level of the study: Whether acute or convalescent, the COVID-19 samples came from the United States, Italy and Spain. Nucleic acid was either cDNA or gDNA, and it came from T cells, B-cell-depleted T cells, or PBMCs.

The germline V gene has CDR1 MNHEY and CDR2 SMNVEV (reference sequence). V was clipped by 2 bases and J by 2 bases, with 6 bases between them. The CDR3 loop spans 13 amino acids. Source study methods: Amplification with reference gene primers provided the estimates of nucleated cell counts. Generated by immunoSEQ multiplex PCR, the TCRdb table keeps only in-frame clones and is missing some. The DNA gave D and trimming, while V, J and clone size come from that table. Of around 130,000 clones in the sample, roughly 90% are singletons; the top ten hold approximately 4.3%. The source is a man aged 35-49 years with acute or convalescent COVID-19. V usage is TRBV27 and J usage is TRBJ1-2; D is unclear. The sample was peripheral blood. This CDR3 is CASSLRGNYGYTF. The DNA for the CDR3 is TGTGCCAGCAGTTTACGAGGGAACTATGGCTACACCTTC.